The next 4 T cell receptor beta chains were all read from a single sample in a study of cytomegalovirus exposure and HLA in healthy donors (dated by TCRdb to 2016 to 2017). Preparation of the library involved the immunoSEQ multiplex PCR assay. Entries here come from immuneACCESS through TCRdb and include only in-frame sequences with V and J called. Some clones fail to appear in such tables; in the studies checked, an unresolved V gene covers under half of the shortfall, and the cause of the remainder is unknown. The sample table lists about 250,000 clones, about 90% of them with a count of one. The ten top clones hold around 11% of the sample. Specimen: PBMCs. Receptors were obtained from a man between 18 and 35 years old in good health and CMV-seropositive.

This chain uses TRBV4-1 with TRBJ1-5; TRBD1 is a possible D gene (6 bases). This CDR3 has 13 residues. Germline V gives CDR1 MGHRA, CDR2 YSYEKL. The V and J ends lost 5 bases and 4 bases respectively, with 9 bases between them. As DNA, the CDR3 is TGCGCCAGCAGCTACAGGGAAAATCAGCCCCAGCATTTT. Translation gives CASSYRENQPQHF.

V usage is TRBV4-1 and J usage is TRBJ2-3; D is undetermined. Germline CDR1 and CDR2: MGHRA and YSYEKL. CDR3 length: 13 residues. The V and J ends lost 0 bases and 5 bases respectively, with 6 bases between them. The chain's CDR3 is CASSQEGGDTQYF. DNA for the CDR3: TGCGCCAGCAGCCAAGAGGGTGGAGATACGCAGTATTTT.

The rearrangement joins TRBV29-1 to TRBJ1-1; D not certain. The CDR3 is made up of 11 amino acids. Between the trimmed V and J ends, which lost 5 bases and 6 bases, there was a span of 10 bases. CDR1 is SQVTM, CDR2 ANQGSEA, per germline. The CDR3 region is CSVLWFAEAFF. For the CDR3, the DNA is TGCAGCGTTTTGTGGTTTGCTGAAGCTTTCTTT. The full variable domain, its missing parts supplied by reference TRBV29-1 and TRBJ1-1, is SAVISQKPSRDICQRGTSLTIQCQVDSQVTMMFWYRQQPGQSLTLIATANQGSEATYESGFVIDKFPISRPNLTFSTLTVSNMSPEDSSIYLCSVLWFAEAFFGQGTRLTVV.

V and J are TRBV29-1 and TRBJ2-1, with 12 bases identical to TRBD1. CDR1 SQVTM and CDR2 ANQGSEA come from the germline V gene. There are 13 residues in the CDR3. V lost 7 bases to trimming and J lost 8 bases; unmatched junction nucleotides: 6. The CDR3 here is CSAPGTGGYEQFF. The CDR3 coding sequence is TGCAGCGCACCAGGGACAGGGGGCTATGAGCAGTTCTTC.